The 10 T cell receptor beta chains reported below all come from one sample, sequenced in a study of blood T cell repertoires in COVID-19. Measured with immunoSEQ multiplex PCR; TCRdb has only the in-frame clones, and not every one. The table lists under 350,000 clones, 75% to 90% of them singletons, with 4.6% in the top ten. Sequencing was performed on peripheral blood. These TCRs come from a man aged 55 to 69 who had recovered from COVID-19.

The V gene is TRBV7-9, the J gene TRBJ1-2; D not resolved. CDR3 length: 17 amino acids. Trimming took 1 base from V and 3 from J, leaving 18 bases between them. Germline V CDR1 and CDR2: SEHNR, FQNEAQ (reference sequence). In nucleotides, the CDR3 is TGTGCCAGCAGCTTAGAGCCCCCGTTAGCGGGAGACTATGGCTACACCTTC. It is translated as CASSLEPPLAGDYGYTF.

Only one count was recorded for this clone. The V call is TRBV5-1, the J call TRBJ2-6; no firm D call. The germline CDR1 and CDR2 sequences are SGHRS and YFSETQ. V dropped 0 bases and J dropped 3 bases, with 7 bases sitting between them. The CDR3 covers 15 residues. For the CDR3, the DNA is TGCGCCAGCAGCTTGGCCGTAAATGGGGCCAACGTCCTGACTTTC. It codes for CASSLAVNGANVLTF.

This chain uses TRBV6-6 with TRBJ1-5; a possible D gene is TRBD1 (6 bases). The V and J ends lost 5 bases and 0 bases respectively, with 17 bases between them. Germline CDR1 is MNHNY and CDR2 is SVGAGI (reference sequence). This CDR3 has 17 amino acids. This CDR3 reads CASSPIRGGASNQPQHF. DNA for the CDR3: TGTGCCAGCAGTCCGATTCGAGGGGGGGCTAGCAATCAGCCCCAGCATTTT.

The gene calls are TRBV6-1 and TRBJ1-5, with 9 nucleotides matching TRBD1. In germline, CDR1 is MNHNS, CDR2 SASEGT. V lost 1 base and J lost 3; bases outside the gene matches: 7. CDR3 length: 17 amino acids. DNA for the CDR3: TGTGCCAGCAGTGAAGGGACAGGGGCGCGGGTCAATCAGCCCCAGCATTTT. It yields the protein CASSEGTGARVNQPQHF.

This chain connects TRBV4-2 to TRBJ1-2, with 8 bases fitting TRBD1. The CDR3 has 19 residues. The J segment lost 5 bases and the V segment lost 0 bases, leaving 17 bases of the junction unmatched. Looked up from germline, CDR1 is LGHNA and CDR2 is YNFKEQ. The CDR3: CASSQDLPDRAAWPYGYTF. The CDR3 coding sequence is TGTGCCAGCAGCCAAGACCTACCGGACAGGGCCGCGTGGCCGTATGGCTACACCTTC.

Written as DNA, the CDR3 is TGTGCCTTAACCGGGACACCGAGCTCCTATAATTCACCCCTCCACTTT. This gives the protein CALTGTPSSYNSPLHF. V and J are TRBV30 and TRBJ1-6; tentative D call: TRBD1 (6 bases). V lost 7 bases and J 0 bases, leaving 16 bases between the germline ends. CDR3 length: 16 amino acids. The germline V gene encodes CDR1 GTSNPN and CDR2 SVGIG (reference sequence).

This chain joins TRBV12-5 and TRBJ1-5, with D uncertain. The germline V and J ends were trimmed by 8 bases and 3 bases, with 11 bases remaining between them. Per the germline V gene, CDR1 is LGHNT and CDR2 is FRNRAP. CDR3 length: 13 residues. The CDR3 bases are TGTGCTAGTCAAGGTGGGCTCAATCAGCCCCAGCATTTT. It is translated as CASQGGLNQPQHF.

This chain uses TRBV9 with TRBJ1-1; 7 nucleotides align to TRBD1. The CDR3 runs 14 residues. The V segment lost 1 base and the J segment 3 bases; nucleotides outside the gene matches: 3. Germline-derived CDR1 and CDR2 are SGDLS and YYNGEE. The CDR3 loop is CASSVTGVDTEAFF. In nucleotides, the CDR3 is TGTGCCAGCAGCGTAACAGGGGTGGACACTGAAGCTTTCTTT.

The CDR3 sequence is CASSLGLAGSLNTQYF. For the CDR3, the DNA is TGTGCCAGCAGCTTAGGTCTAGCGGGGTCCTTGAATACGCAGTATTTT. The V and J genes are TRBV7-8 and TRBJ2-3, with 9 bases fitting TRBD2. The germline V gene has CDR1 SGHVS and CDR2 FQNEAQ. The trim removed 1 base at V and 7 bases at J, leaving 9 bases unmatched. The CDR3 extends over 16 amino acids. The variable domain in full, completed from reference TRBV7-8 and TRBJ2-3, reads GAGVSQSPRYKVAKRGQDVALRCDPISGHVSLFWYQQALGQGPEFLTYFQNEAQLDKSGLPSDRFFAERPEGSVSTLKIQRTQQEDSAVYLCASSLGLAGSLNTQYFGPGTRLTVL.

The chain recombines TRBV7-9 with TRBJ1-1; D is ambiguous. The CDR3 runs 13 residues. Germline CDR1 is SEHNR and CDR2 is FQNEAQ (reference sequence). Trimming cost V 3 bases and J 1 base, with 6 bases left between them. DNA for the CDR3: TGTGCCAGCAGCTTCTATTCGAACACTGAAGCTTTCTTT. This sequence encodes CASSFYSNTEAFF.